Listed below are T cell receptor beta chains from one sample, sequenced in a study of T-cell memory formation after mild COVID-19. TCRdb re-analysed the 5' RACE reads in MiXCR, keeping a single row per CDR3 protein. The sample has 70,000 to 95,000 distinct CDR3 sequences; about 13% are singletons. The sample was PBMCs or a T cell subset sorted from them (not recorded which). These receptor sequences come from a man between 18 and 35 years old who had mild COVID-19 (a few samples of this study predate the infection). Cell type and time point are not known. The CDR3 runs from the conserved cysteine through the conserved F or W. The D gene is left open where the match is weak. Rows give clone size only sometimes, using once, few, many, or a class for an expanded clone.

TRBV5-1	-	-	TRBJ2-3	CASSLIRLSDTQYF	TGCGCCAGCAGCTTGATCAGGTTATCGGATACGCAGTATTTT
TRBV6-5	-	many	TRBJ2-3	CASRQTRGVADTQYF	TGTGCCAGCAGACAGACGCGGGGTGTGGCAGATACGCAGTATTTT
TRBV4-2	-	few	TRBJ2-2	CASSQDLDTGELFF	TGTGCCAGCAGCCAAGATCTGGACACCGGGGAGCTGTTTTTT
TRBV5-1	TRBD1	-	TRBJ2-7	CASSTGTGYEQYF	TGCGCCAGCAGCACCGGGACAGGTTACGAGCAGTACTTC
TRBV6-2/TRBV6-3	TRBD2	-	TRBJ2-1	CASRGIAGLYNEQFF	TGTGCCAGCAGAGGAATAGCGGGGCTCTACAATGAGCAGTTCTTC
TRBV7-9	-	few	TRBJ2-1	CASSLVTLSYNEQFF	TGTGCCAGCAGCTTAGTAACCCTCTCCTACAATGAGCAGTTCTTC
TRBV28	-	-	TRBJ2-2	CASTTRGFLPPGELFF	TGTGCCAGCACCACAAGGGGCTTCCTACCCCCCGGGGAGCTGTTTTTT
TRBV6-5	-	-	TRBJ2-3	CASRVGDTQYF	TGTGCCAGCAGGGTGGGGGATACGCAGTATTTT
TRBV7-3	-	-	TRBJ2-3	CASTLMGGPTDTQYF	TGTGCCAGCACCCTAATGGGGGGCCCCACAGATACGCAGTATTTT
TRBV7-9	-	-	TRBJ2-1	CASSLGTHQGSYNEQFF	TGTGCCAGCAGCTTAGGGACTCACCAAGGCTCCTACAATGAGCAGTTCTTC
TRBV7-8	-	few	TRBJ2-7	CASSPDGTTYEQYF	TGTGCCAGCAGCCCGGACGGAACTACCTACGAGCAGTACTTC
TRBV11-2	-	-	TRBJ2-5	CASSISRGAGETQYF	TGTGCCAGCAGCATCTCCAGGGGGGCGGGAGAGACCCAGTACTTC